This T cell receptor (beta chain) is drawn from a study of T cells in Graves' hyperthyroidism and ophthalmopathy. At the level of the study: At the time of initial diagnosis and before any treatment, peripheral blood was collected.

When ophthalmopathy did not progress within 18 months, Graves' hyperthyroidism was considered stable. PBMCs were derived from about 9.1 ml fresh peripheral blood. Regions amplified from RNA transcripts were the TCR beta CDR3 regions. The primer set for the first-round RT-PCR of the TCR CDR3 was HTBI. One entry per CDR3 protein, called by TCRdb with MiXCR from the multiplex PCR reads. The sample comprises under 700,000 distinct CDR3 sequences, approximately 16% of which are singletons, and around 18% rests with the top ten. Findings of the study overall: Stable hyperthyroidism and ophthalmopathy were separated using 13 V-J signatures.

This clonotype was seen repeatedly, ten times or more. Its target is unknown. The clonotype was recovered from a woman younger than 30 with Graves' hyperthyroidism. Sequenced sample: blood.

The CDR3 DNA reads as TGTGCCAGCACCCCTAGCGTCCGGGACAGGTACACTGAAGCTTTCTTT. Translation: CASTPSVRDRYTEAFF. The rearrangement joins TRBV28 to TRBJ1-1; 8 bases align to TRBD1. Trimming removed 7 bases from V and 3 bases from J; junction bases left unmatched: 13. The length of the CDR3 is 16 residues. Germline assignment: CDR1 MDHEN and CDR2 SYDVKM.